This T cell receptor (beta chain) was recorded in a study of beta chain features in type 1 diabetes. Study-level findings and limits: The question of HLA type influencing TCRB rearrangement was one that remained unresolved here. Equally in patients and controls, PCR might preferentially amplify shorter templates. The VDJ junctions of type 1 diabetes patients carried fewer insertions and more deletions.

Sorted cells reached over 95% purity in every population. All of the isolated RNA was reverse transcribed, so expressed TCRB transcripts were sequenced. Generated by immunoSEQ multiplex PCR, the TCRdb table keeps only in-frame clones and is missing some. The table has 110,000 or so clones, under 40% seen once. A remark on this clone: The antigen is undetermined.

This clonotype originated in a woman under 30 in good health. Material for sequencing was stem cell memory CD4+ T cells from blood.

The CDR3 nucleotides are TGTGCCAGCAGTCTAAGACAGGGAGGAGGCTACGAGCAGTACTTC. Translation gives CASSLRQGGGYEQYF. This sequence joins TRBV28 and TRBJ2-7, with TRBD1 as a possible D gene (7 bases). This CDR3 region has 15 residues. Trimming cost V 5 bases and J 3 bases, with 17 bases left between them. Germline CDR1 reads MDHEN; CDR2 reads SYDVKM. Full variable domain (outside the CDR3, taken from reference TRBV28 and TRBJ2-7): DVKVTQSSRYLVKRTGEKVFLECVQDMDHENMFWYRQDPGLGLRLIYFSYDVKMKEKGDIPEGYSVSREKKERFSLILESASTNQTSMYLCASSLRQGGGYEQYFGPGTRLTVT.